This entry concerns a single TCR beta chain. Its specificity is not known. This record belongs to a study of OX40 agonist ivuxolimab in advanced cancers. Whole-study results and caveats: A proportion of nonresponders additionally exhibited low normalized T-cell clonal expansion.

Trimming removed 6 bases from V and 5 bases from J, with 13 bases in between. CDR3 length: 13 residues. The germline gives CDR1 MNHEY, CDR2 SMNVEV (reference sequence). The table came from immunoSEQ multiplex PCR; TCRdb's copy has only in-frame clones and leaves some out. This sample has some 28,000 clones, with about 86% found just once. The V call is TRBV27, the J call TRBJ1-1; D perhaps matches TRBD1 (6 bases). The source was CD4+ or CD8+ T cells sorted from blood, collected in a trial of the OX40 agonist ivuxolimab. The TCR was taken from an adult with an advanced solid tumor such as melanoma, head and neck, liver or kidney cancer. Here the CDR3 DNA reads TGTGCCAGCAGGGTAGGGGGTGGGACTGAAGCTTTCTTT. It yields the protein CASRVGGGTEAFF.